This T cell receptor (beta chain) derives from a study of PD-L1 blockade in urothelial cancer. Synthetic TCR analog templates were added to each PCR reaction. TCRdb's copy holds only in-frame clones and misses some; the assay was immunoSEQ multiplex PCR. The repertoire consists of around 45,000 clones, with more than 70% occurring once and the leading ten covering less than 15%. Metastatic or locally advanced urothelial carcinoma was present in the patients. The trim removed 11 bases at V and 2 bases at J, leaving 15 bases unmatched. The germline V gene encodes CDR1 LNHDA and CDR2 SQIVND (reference sequence). The CDR3 covers 16 residues.

The rearrangement links TRBV19 to TRBJ2-3, with TRBD2 matching over 8 bases. The sequencing used PBMCs, collected around atezolizumab (anti-PD-L1) treatment. This sequence was found in a woman between 55 and 75 years old with urothelial cancer. The CDR3 region has the DNA TGTGCCGCCGGGGGGGGTACTAGCGGAATCACAGATACGCAGTATTTT. Residues: CAAGGGTSGITDTQYF.